These 26 T cell receptor beta chains share one sample of origin, sequenced in a study of cytomegalovirus exposure and HLA in healthy donors. Primers for the PCR totalled 60 Vbeta and 13 Jbeta. Sequenced by immunoSEQ multiplex PCR; TCRdb stores in-frame clones only, minus some. Of about 240,000 clones listed, around 81% are singletons. The specimen sequenced was PBMCs. Receptor source: a woman aged 55-70 years in good health and CMV-seropositive.

The chain joins TRBV5-1 to TRBJ2-7, with D possibly TRBD2 on 6 matching bases. This CDR3 region has 18 residues. Trimming removed 3 bases at V and 0 bases at J, with 22 bases between. Looked up from germline, CDR1 is SGHRS and CDR2 is YFSETQ. Here the CDR3 reads CASSWGPYGGADSYEQYF. The CDR3 DNA is TGCGCCAGCAGCTGGGGCCCGTATGGCGGGGCCGACTCCTACGAGCAGTACTTC. Drawing the rest from reference TRBV5-1 and TRBJ2-7, the complete variable domain is KAGVTQTPRYLIKTRGQQVTLSCSPISGHRSVSWYQQTPGQGLQFLFEYFSETQRNKGNFPGRFSGRQFSNSRSEMNVSTLELGDSALYLCASSWGPYGGADSYEQYFGPGTRLTVT.

V is TRBV12-5 and J is TRBJ1-5; the D gene is possibly TRBD1 (5 bases). This CDR3 comprises 12 residues. With 8 bases removed from V and 3 bases from J, the gap between germline ends came to 8 bases. Germline CDR1 LGHNT, CDR2 FRNRAP. The CDR3 sequence: CASTRDNQPQHF. The DNA of the CDR3 is TGTGCTAGTACCAGGGACAATCAGCCCCAGCATTTT.

This chain connects TRBV28 to TRBJ1-1; 8 bases agree with TRBD1. The V gene end was trimmed by 7 bases and the J gene end by 6 bases; junction bases not matched to a gene: 10. Germline assignment: CDR1 MDHEN and CDR2 SYDVKM. The CDR3 has 14 residues. CDR3 sequence: CASTHGQGASEAFF. DNA for the CDR3: TGTGCCAGCACCCACGGGCAGGGGGCTTCTGAAGCTTTCTTT.

This rearrangement joins TRBV19 to TRBJ1-2; 8 bases line up with TRBD1. The CDR3 runs to 14 residues. V was pared by 6 bases and J by 8 bases, with 11 bases of the junction left unmatched. Looked up from germline, CDR1 is LNHDA and CDR2 is SQIVND (reference sequence). CDR3 residues: CASSLQGGDRGYTF. The CDR3 DNA reads TGTGCCAGTAGCTTACAGGGGGGAGATCGCGGCTACACCTTC.

This chain uses TRBV6-1 with TRBJ1-2; D is possibly TRBD1 (5 bases). Germline-derived CDR1 and CDR2 are MNHNS and SASEGT. Deletions cut 4 bases from V and 8 bases from J, with 11 bases between. This CDR3 contains 12 residues. In DNA, the CDR3 is TGTGCCAGCAGTGGCTCAGGGCGAGGCTACACCTTC. This gives the protein CASSGSGRGYTF.

The chain's CDR3 is CASSLSLTNEQFF. The CDR3 DNA follows: TGTGCCAGCAGCTTATCACTTACCAATGAGCAGTTCTTC. The chain joins TRBV7-3 to TRBJ2-1; no firm D call. The CDR3 length is 13 residues. V lost 2 bases and J lost 6, with 8 bases in between. Germline values: CDR1 SGHTA, CDR2 FQGTGA.

The rearrangement uses TRBV10-1 and TRBJ2-2, with TRBD1 matching over 7 bases. The germline gives CDR1 WNHNN, CDR2 SYGVQD (reference sequence). J gave up 0 bases and V 2 bases, and 3 bases lay outside the gene matches. This CDR3 has 16 amino acids. The DNA of the CDR3 is TGCGCCAGCAGTGAGGACAGGGTCGCGAACACCGGGGAGCTGTTTTTT. This translates into CASSEDRVANTGELFF.

The J gene is TRBJ2-3, the V gene TRBV10-3, with D maybe TRBD1 (5 bases). Germline CDR1 and CDR2: ENHRY and SYGVKD. CDR3 size: 16 residues. Trimming cost V 0 bases and J 5 bases, with 15 bases left between them. CDR3 in DNA: TGTGCCATCAGTGAGTCGTCGGGCAGGGTGGGAGATACGCAGTATTTT. It encodes CAISESSGRVGDTQYF.

This clone appeared a single time. The chain links TRBV21-1 to TRBJ2-7; the table's D call, TRBD2, was not checked against the DNA. TRBV21-1 is tagged as a pseudogene. The CDR3 is 16 amino acids. CDR3: CASRGCEVAVSYEQYF. In nucleotides, the CDR3 is TGTGCCAGCAGGGGGTGCGAGGTAGCGGTCTCCTACGAGCAGTACTTC.

This sequence joins TRBV5-5 and TRBJ2-3; TRBD2 aligns across 9 bases. This CDR3 comprises 17 residues. The V gene's germline CDR1 is SGHKS and CDR2 YYEKEE (reference sequence). The trim removed 4 bases at V and 6 bases at J, leaving 15 bases unmatched. The CDR3 nucleotides are TGTGCCAGCAGCCCCTCCGGGGGGCTAGCGGGAACCGATACGCAGTATTTT. Protein product: CASSPSGGLAGTDTQYF.

The J gene is TRBJ1-1, the V gene TRBV5-5; D is uncertain. Per germline, CDR1 SGHKS and CDR2 YYEKEE (reference sequence). V was shortened by 4 bases and J by 5 bases, with 12 bases between the two germline ends. This CDR3 has 13 amino acids. DNA for the CDR3: TGTGCCAGCAGCCTTGGAGCGCCTACTGAAGCTTTCTTT. This gives the protein CASSLGAPTEAFF.

The chain uses TRBV5-1 and TRBJ2-5, with D unresolved. The germline V and J ends were trimmed by 0 bases and 2 bases, with 11 bases remaining between them. The CDR3 spans 15 residues. CDR1 and CDR2 from the germline V gene are SGHRS and YFSETQ. CDR3 amino acids: CASSLAGPRQETQYF. CDR3 coding DNA: TGCGCCAGCAGCTTGGCAGGTCCCCGGCAAGAGACCCAGTACTTC.

This chain joins TRBV7-2 and TRBJ1-3, with D unclear. The CDR3 runs 16 residues. V lost 4 bases and J 3 bases, leaving 16 bases between the germline ends. Germline loops: CDR1 SGHTA, CDR2 FQGNSA. CDR3 region: CASSSSGVGIGNTIYF. As DNA, the CDR3 is TGTGCCAGCAGCTCCAGCGGTGTGGGAATTGGAAACACCATATATTTT. The whole variable domain, filled in from reference TRBV7-2 and TRBJ1-3, reads GAGVSQSPSNKVTEKGKDVELRCDPISGHTALYWYRQSLGQGLEFLIYFQGNSAPDKSGLPSDRFSAERTGGSVSTLTIQRTQQEDSAVYLCASSSSGVGIGNTIYFGEGSWLTVV.

The CDR3 sequence: CASSPGDSGNTIYF. DNA for the CDR3: TGCGCCAGCAGCCCAGGGGACTCTGGAAACACCATATATTTT. The chain has TRBV5-1 and TRBJ1-3, with D perhaps TRBD1 (6 bases). Germline-derived CDR1 and CDR2 are SGHRS and YFSETQ. V dropped 4 bases and J dropped 0 bases, with 8 bases sitting between them. The CDR3 totals 14 residues.

A word on this clone: The same CDR3 arises from other DNA sequences in this sample as well. V is TRBV5-1 and J is TRBJ2-3; TRBD1 might be the D (7 bases). Germline V gives CDR1 SGHRS, CDR2 YFSETQ. V was trimmed by 0 bases and J by 3 bases, leaving 11 bases between them. The CDR3 spans 15 residues. The CDR3 region is CASSLGQGGTDTQYF. For the CDR3, the DNA is TGCGCCAGCAGCTTGGGCCAGGGGGGAACAGATACGCAGTATTTT.

As concerns this clone: The sample has other DNA sequences that encode this CDR3 too. The V gene is TRBV7-9, the J gene TRBJ2-6; unclear D gene. V dropped 3 bases and J dropped 0 bases, with 6 bases sitting between them. The CDR3 runs to 15 residues. From germline, CDR1 is SEHNR and CDR2 FQNEAQ (reference sequence). This CDR3 is CASSLRSSGANVLTF. In DNA form, the CDR3 reads TGTGCCAGCAGCTTGAGGAGCTCTGGGGCCAACGTCCTGACTTTC.

The chain employs TRBV9 and TRBJ2-5; D possibly corresponds to TRBD2 (6 bases). This CDR3 comprises 15 residues. V lost 4 bases and J 4 bases, leaving 17 bases between the germline ends. CDR1 is SGDLS and CDR2 is YYNGEE in the germline V gene. DNA for the CDR3: TGTGCCAGCAGCCCCACTGGCGGGATAGGAGAGACCCAGTACTTC. Its protein is CASSPTGGIGETQYF.

This clone was detected only once. The chain recombines TRBV7-9 with TRBJ1-4, with D possibly TRBD1 on 5 matching bases. From germline, CDR1 is SEHNR and CDR2 FQNEAQ (reference sequence). V lost 1 base to trimming and J lost 4 bases, with 10 bases between them. The CDR3 loop spans 15 amino acids. CDR3 in amino acids: CASSLVTGGNEKLFF. In nucleotides, the CDR3 is TGTGCCAGCAGCTTAGTCACGGGGGGTAATGAAAAACTGTTTTTT. Full variable domain (remainder filled in from reference TRBV7-9 and TRBJ1-4): DTGVSQNPRHKITKRGQNVTFRCDPISEHNRLYWYRQTLGQGPEFLTYFQNEAQLEKSRLLSDRFSAERPKGSFSTLEIQRTEQGDSAMYLCASSLVTGGNEKLFFGSGTQLSVL.

This sequence joins TRBV30 and TRBJ1-4; TRBD1 matches 7 bases. The CDR3 totals 16 residues. Germline CDR1 GTSNPN, CDR2 SVGIG (reference sequence). Losses at the gene ends were 8 bases for V and 0 bases for J; bases not matched to a gene: 12. The CDR3 DNA reads as TGTGCCGGACCGACAGGGAATCTTGCAACTAATGAAAAACTGTTTTTT. It codes for CAGPTGNLATNEKLFF.

The chain carries TRBV28 and TRBJ2-1; 10 positions agree with TRBD2. The CDR3 is 13 residues long. The germline V gene encodes CDR1 MDHEN and CDR2 SYDVKM. The J segment lost 11 bases and the V segment lost 7 bases, leaving 8 bases of the junction unmatched. Written as DNA, the CDR3 is TGTGCCAGCACCCCTCAAGCGGGAGGGAAGCAGTTCTTC. Translating gives CASTPQAGGKQFF. The variable domain in full, with the rest retrieved from reference TRBV28 and TRBJ2-1, is DVKVTQSSRYLVKRTGEKVFLECVQDMDHENMFWYRQDPGLGLRLIYFSYDVKMKEKGDIPEGYSVSREKKERFSLILESASTNQTSMYLCASTPQAGGKQFFGPGTRLTVL.

The V call is TRBV5-1, the J call TRBJ2-2; D remains unclear. The CDR3 is 15 residues long. The V end lost 0 bases, the J end lost 0 bases, and 6 bases lay between the germline ends. The germline CDR1 and CDR2 sequences are SGHRS and YFSETQ. The CDR3 reads CASSLVNTNTGELFF. CDR3 coding DNA: TGCGCCAGCAGCTTGGTTAATACGAACACCGGGGAGCTGTTTTTT.

With respect to this clone: One junction end does not reproduce the germline sequence, and a read error may be involved. This chain uses TRBV7-9 with TRBJ1-4; 7 positions match TRBD1. Germline assignment: CDR1 SEHNR and CDR2 FQNEAQ (reference sequence). The CDR3 runs to 13 residues. CDR3 in amino acids: CSSRQGEIEKLFF. In nucleotides, the CDR3 is TGTTCCAGCAGGCAGGGGGAGATTGAAAAACTGTTTTTT. Full variable domain (remainder filled in from reference TRBV7-9 and TRBJ1-4): DTGVSQNPRHKITKRGQNVTFRCDPISEHNRLYWYRQTLGQGPEFLTYFQNEAQLEKSRLLSDRFSAERPKGSFSTLEIQRTEQGDSAMYLCSSRQGEIEKLFFGSGTQLSVL.

The chain employs TRBV18 and TRBJ1-2, with TRBD1 matching 7 bases. CDR3 size: 12 residues. Trimming removed 6 bases from V and 7 bases from J; junction bases left unmatched: 5. The germline gives CDR1 KGHSH, CDR2 LQKENI. The CDR3 sequence is CASSRDRAGYTF. In nucleotides, the CDR3 is TGTGCCAGCTCCCGGGACAGAGCTGGCTACACCTTC.

The rearrangement links TRBV7-5 to TRBJ2-1; no DNA check was done on the table's D call, TRBD2. TRBV7-5 is a documented pseudogene. The CDR3 is made up of 16 amino acids. The CDR3 loop reads CVRSHFGSDAHNEQFF. The CDR3 nucleotides are TGTGTCAGAAGCCACTTCGGGAGTGATGCCCACAATGAGCAGTTCTTC.

The chain joins TRBV2 to TRBJ1-2; 7 nucleotides agree with TRBD1. Germline lookup yields CDR1 SNHLY and CDR2 FYNNEI. The junction had 2 bases not matched to a gene; V was cut back by 5 bases and J by 2 bases. The CDR3 contains 13 residues. CDR3 in amino acids: CASSRDSNYGYTF. Written as DNA, the CDR3 is TGTGCCAGCAGTCGGGACAGCAACTATGGCTACACCTTC.

This clone has only one observation. The chain employs TRBV2 and TRBJ1-2, with a possible D match to TRBD1 (5 bases). Trimming shortened V by 0 bases and J by 7 bases, and 9 bases separated the two germline ends. Germline CDR1 and CDR2: SNHLY and FYNNEI. The CDR3 is made up of 13 amino acids. CDR3: CASSEAVGGGYTF. The DNA for the CDR3 is TGTGCCAGCAGTGAAGCAGTGGGGGGTGGCTACACCTTC.